This T cell receptor beta chain was documented in a study of control samples from healthy donors and cancer patients. The CDR3 totals 11 residues. After removal of 5 bases from V and 11 bases from J, the junction contained 5 bases not matched to a gene. Sequencing was performed with immunoSEQ multiplex PCR; in TCRdb, only in-frame clones are kept and a portion is missing. In the table there are around 30,000 clones, approximately 94% of which are singletons. The chain recombines TRBV12-3 or TRBV12-4 with TRBJ1-1, with 7 bases fitting TRBD1. Input material: blood. This sequence originates from a man between 60 and 75 years old in good health. As DNA, the CDR3 is TGTGCCAGCAGTGAAACAGGGGAGGCTTTCTTT. Protein sequence: CASSETGEAFF.